Shown below are 19 T cell receptor beta chains from a single sample sequenced in a study of CD8+ T cells in alopecia areata. After isolation, RNA underwent reverse transcription to generate cDNA as the sequencing template. Using immunoSEQ multiplex PCR, the repertoire was profiled, and TCRdb retains in-frame clones only, with some absent. Among some 220,000 clones, roughly 56% were seen once, and the ten largest hold roughly 1.5%. Documented treatment: oral pan-JAK inhibitor, 5-10 mg twice daily. The sequenced sample was CD4+ T cells sorted from blood, obtained at week 4, from a patient treated with tofacitinib. These receptors were taken from a human donor with alopecia areata.

The chain has TRBV29-1 and TRBJ2-2; 8 positions match TRBD2. This CDR3 has 16 residues. Germline assignment: CDR1 SQVTM and CDR2 ANQGSEA. V lost 5 bases and J lost 4; bases outside the gene matches: 12. CDR3 region: CSVQYTGTSGTGELFF. As DNA, the CDR3 is TGCAGCGTTCAATATACCGGGACTAGTGGCACCGGGGAGCTGTTTTTT.

This chain connects TRBV7-4 to TRBJ2-1; 10 bases match TRBD1. The CDR3 contains 16 residues. Germline V gene data show CDR1 as SGHVT and CDR2 as SQSDAQ. V lost 5 bases to trimming and J lost 4 bases; unmatched junction nucleotides: 8. The CDR3 region is CASSPRDRGFYNEQFF. As DNA, the CDR3 is TGTGCCAGCAGCCCCCGGGACAGGGGCTTTTACAATGAGCAGTTCTTC.

The chain couples TRBV29-1 to TRBJ2-5; 8 bases map to TRBD1. CDR1 is SQVTM and CDR2 is ANQGSEA in the germline V gene. The length of the CDR3 is 15 residues. Trimming took 4 bases from V and 4 from J; bases not matched to a gene: 11. CDR3 sequence (DNA): TGCAGCGTTGCATCCTCCGGCAGGGGGCTAGAGACCCAGTACTTC. Amino acid sequence: CSVASSGRGLETQYF.

This clone was found once. This chain links TRBV27 with TRBJ2-2; D may be TRBD1 (6 bases). The CDR3 totals 14 residues. V was clipped by 5 bases and J by 8 bases, with 15 bases between them. Germline-derived CDR1 and CDR2 are MNHEY and SMNVEV (reference sequence). The CDR3 reads CASSPGQSRGELFF. The CDR3 DNA is TGTGCCAGCAGTCCTGGACAGTCTAGGGGGGAGCTGTTTTTT.

As to this clone: A much larger clonotype is one base distant, so this may be a read error. The chain joins TRBV6-5 to TRBJ2-3; D call uncertain. This CDR3 has 11 residues. CDR1 is MNHEY and CDR2 is SVGAGI in the germline V gene. Trimming left V 6 bases short and J 4 bases short, with 5 bases between. CDR3 region: CASSLADTQYF. The CDR3 DNA reads TGTGCCAGCAGCCTCGCAGATACGCAGTATTTT.

The chain is built from TRBV5-1 and TRBJ1-4; 9 bases fit TRBD1. The CDR3 totals 16 residues. J lost 2 bases, V lost 2 bases, and 4 bases had no gene match. The germline V gene has CDR1 SGHRS and CDR2 YFSETQ. The CDR3 region is CASSLQGASTNEKLFF. The CDR3 DNA follows: TGCGCCAGCAGCTTACAGGGGGCGTCGACTAATGAAAAACTGTTTTTT.

Worth noting for this clone: Sequence at one end of the junction differs from germline and may be a read error. This rearrangement joins TRBV15 to TRBJ1-1; D ambiguous. CDR3 length equals 11 residues. The V gene's germline CDR1 is LNHNV and CDR2 YYDKDF (reference sequence). The CDR3 protein is CANSYLGEAFF. The CDR3 DNA sequence: TGTGCCAACAGCTACCTGGGTGAAGCTTTCTTT.

This clone was counted only a few times. The chain recombines TRBV23-1 with TRBJ1-1; tentatively, D is TRBD1 (5 bases). TRBV23-1 is recorded as an ORF, its role being uncertain. The CDR3 runs to 19 residues. Between the trimmed V and J ends, which lost 0 bases and 1 base, there was a span of 21 bases. The CDR3 spells CASSQSRPGDLLPNTEAFF. For the CDR3, the DNA is TGCGCCAGCAGTCAATCTCGGCCGGGGGACTTATTACCGAACACTGAAGCTTTCTTT.

This chain uses TRBV25-1 with TRBJ1-1; D gene unclear. Germline CDR1 and CDR2: MGHDK and SYGVNS. Trimming removed 2 bases from V and 6 bases from J, with 13 bases in between. This CDR3 has 14 amino acids. CDR3: CASSEDGGYAEAFF. Written as DNA, the CDR3 is TGTGCCAGCAGTGAAGATGGAGGGTACGCTGAAGCTTTCTTT.

This clone was counted a few times. A read error may produce the germline difference seen at one junction end. In DNA form, the CDR3 reads TGTGCCAGCAGTTTAGATCAGGGGAGCACAGATACGCAGTATTTT. Translated, it gives CASSLDQGSTDTQYF. V and J are TRBV7-2 and TRBJ2-3; weak D call: TRBD1 (6 bases). This CDR3 is 15 amino acids long. Germline CDR1 SGHTA, CDR2 FQGNSA.

This clone showed up just once. This rearrangement joins TRBV7-3 to TRBJ2-2, with unresolved D. CDR1 is SGHTA, CDR2 FQGTGA, per germline. CDR3 length: 16 amino acids. Trimming removed 5 bases at V and 4 bases at J, with 17 bases between. CDR3 sequence: CASSRKRISRTGELFF. In nucleotides, the CDR3 is TGTGCCAGCAGCCGTAAACGAATCTCACGCACCGGGGAGCTGTTTTTT.

The V gene is TRBV11-2, the J gene TRBJ2-3; possibly TRBD2 for D (6 bases). This CDR3 is built from 14 residues. V lost 0 bases and J 8 bases, leaving 12 bases between the germline ends. Germline V gives CDR1 SGHAT, CDR2 FQNNGV. The chain's CDR3 is CASSLDRVRGTQYF. CDR3 DNA sequence: TGTGCCAGCAGCTTAGACAGGGTGCGGGGTACGCAGTATTTT.

The chain carries TRBV15 and TRBJ2-5; 10 positions match TRBD2. The CDR3 sequence is 15 residues long. V lost 8 bases and J lost 6; bases outside the gene matches: 12. The germline gives CDR1 LNHNV, CDR2 YYDKDF (reference sequence). The CDR3 DNA follows: TGTGCCACCGCAATAGCGGGGGGCCCATTAAAGACCCAGTACTTC. Its protein is CATAIAGGPLKTQYF. Variable domain in full (rest from reference TRBV15 and TRBJ2-5): DAMVIQNPRYQVTQFGKPVTLSCSQTLNHNVMYWYQQKSSQAPKLLFHYYDKDFNNEADTPDNFQSRRPNTSFCFLDIRSPGLGDTAMYLCATAIAGGPLKTQYFGPGTRLLVL.

This clone was seen a handful of times. This rearrangement joins TRBV5-6 to TRBJ2-3, with D perhaps being TRBD1 or TRBD2 (5 bases each). Germline lookup yields CDR1 SGHDT and CDR2 YYEEEE. There are 15 residues in the CDR3. V was pared by 2 bases and J by 1 base, with 11 bases between. This CDR3 is CASSFRGLGTDTQYF. CDR3 coding DNA: TGTGCCAGCAGCTTTCGGGGCCTTGGCACAGATACGCAGTATTTT.

The rearrangement links TRBV19 to TRBJ1-1, with 8 bases aligning to TRBD1. In germline, CDR1 is LNHDA, CDR2 SQIVND (reference sequence). This CDR3 contains 15 residues. Trimming took 4 bases from V and 6 from J; bases not matched to a gene: 10. DNA for the CDR3: TGTGCCAGTAGTACCCTCTGGACAGGGTCCCCTGAAGCTTTCTTT. Residues: CASSTLWTGSPEAFF.

This chain connects TRBV27 to TRBJ1-6; 10 bases are shared with TRBD1. The CDR3 contains 13 residues. V was clipped by 11 bases and J by 5 bases; unmatched bases: 3. From germline, CDR1 is MNHEY and CDR2 SMNVEV (reference sequence). Here the CDR3 DNA reads TGTGCCTCGGGACAGGGGAATAATTCACCCCTCCACTTT. Encoded protein: CASGQGNNSPLHF.

The V gene is TRBV7-9, the J gene TRBJ2-3; D gene unclear. The CDR3 consists of 16 residues. Trimming stripped 6 bases from V and 7 bases from J, with 23 bases between. The V gene's germline CDR1 is SEHNR and CDR2 FQNEAQ (reference sequence). CDR3 coding DNA: TGTGCCAGCAGTCCTCTGGTGCAGGAAGGGTCTTATACGCAGTATTTT. Translation: CASSPLVQEGSYTQYF.

The chain recombines TRBV27 with TRBJ1-5; 8 positions match TRBD1. Germline assignment: CDR1 MNHEY and CDR2 SMNVEV (reference sequence). CDR3 length: 14 amino acids. V lost 4 bases, J lost 2 bases, and 1 base stayed unmatched. The CDR3 coding sequence is TGTGCCAGCAGTTCAGGGGGCGGCAATCAGCCCCAGCATTTT. Amino acid sequence: CASSSGGGNQPQHF.

The J gene is TRBJ2-7, the V gene TRBV29-1; D ambiguous. Trimming took 5 bases from V and 3 from J, leaving 8 bases between them. The CDR3 loop spans 11 amino acids. Germline V gives CDR1 SQVTM, CDR2 ANQGSEA. CDR3 loop: CSVRTIYEQYF. The CDR3 coding sequence is TGCAGCGTTCGGACCATCTACGAGCAGTACTTC.